This T cell receptor beta chain was identified during a study of molecular identifiers for immune sequencing clone quantification. TCRdb reanalysed the PCR reads using MiXCR and keeps one entry per CDR3 protein. The table lists some 580,000 distinct CDR3 sequences, about 25% of them singletons. This clonotype was recorded at least ten times. CDR3 length equals 12 residues. The V end lost 7 bases, the J end lost 1 base, and 10 bases lay between the germline ends. The germline V gene has CDR1 SQVTM and CDR2 ANQGSEA. The rearrangement links TRBV29-1 to TRBJ1-1; D not resolved. Input material: naive CD8+ T cells from blood, with Jurkat cell RNA spiked in. Indicated subset: FACS-sorted CD8+CD4-CCR7+CD45RA+ naive T cells. This TCR was recovered from a human donor in good health. Some libraries in this study had Jurkat cell RNA spiked in. This CDR3 is CSAKTRNTEAFF. CDR3 coding DNA: TGCAGCGCTAAGACAAGGAACACTGAAGCTTTCTTT. The variable domain in full, completed from reference TRBV29-1 and TRBJ1-1, reads SAVISQKPSRDICQRGTSLTIQCQVDSQVTMMFWYRQQPGQSLTLIATANQGSEATYESGFVIDKFPISRPNLTFSTLTVSNMSPEDSSIYLCSAKTRNTEAFFGQGTRLTVV.